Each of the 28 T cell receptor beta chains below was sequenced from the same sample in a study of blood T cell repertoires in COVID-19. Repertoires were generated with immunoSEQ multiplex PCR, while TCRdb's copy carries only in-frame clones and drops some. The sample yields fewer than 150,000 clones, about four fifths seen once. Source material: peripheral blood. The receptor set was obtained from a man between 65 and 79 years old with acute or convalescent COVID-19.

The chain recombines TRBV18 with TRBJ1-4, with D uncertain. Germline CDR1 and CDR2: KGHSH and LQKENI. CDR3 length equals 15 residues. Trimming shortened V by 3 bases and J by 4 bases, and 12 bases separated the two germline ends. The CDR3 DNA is TGTGCCAGCTCACCTTTAAACGGTGTTAATGAAAAACTGTTTTTT. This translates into CASSPLNGVNEKLFF.

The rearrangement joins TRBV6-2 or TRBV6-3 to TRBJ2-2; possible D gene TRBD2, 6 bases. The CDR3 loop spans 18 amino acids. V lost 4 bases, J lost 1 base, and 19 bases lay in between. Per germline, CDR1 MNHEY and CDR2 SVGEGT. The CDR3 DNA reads TGTGCCAGCAGTTTTGGAACACCGCGGGGCAAGAACACCGGGGAGCTGTTTTTT. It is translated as CASSFGTPRGKNTGELFF.

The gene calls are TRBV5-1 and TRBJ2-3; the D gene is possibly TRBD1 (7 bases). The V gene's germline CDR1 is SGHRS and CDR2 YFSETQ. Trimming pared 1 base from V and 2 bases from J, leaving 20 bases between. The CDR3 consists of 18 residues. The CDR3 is CASSLSSGQGGFTDTQYF. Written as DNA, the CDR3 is TGCGCCAGCAGCTTGTCCTCCGGGCAGGGGGGTTTCACAGATACGCAGTATTTT. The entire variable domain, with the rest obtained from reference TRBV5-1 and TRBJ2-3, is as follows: KAGVTQTPRYLIKTRGQQVTLSCSPISGHRSVSWYQQTPGQGLQFLFEYFSETQRNKGNFPGRFSGRQFSNSRSEMNVSTLELGDSALYLCASSLSSGQGGFTDTQYFGPGTRLTVL.

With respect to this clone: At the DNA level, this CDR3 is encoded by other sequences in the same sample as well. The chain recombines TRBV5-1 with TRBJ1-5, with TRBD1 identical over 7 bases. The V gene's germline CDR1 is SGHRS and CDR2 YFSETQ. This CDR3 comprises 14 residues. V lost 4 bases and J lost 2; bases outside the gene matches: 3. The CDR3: CASSPDRGNQPQHF. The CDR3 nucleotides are TGCGCCAGCAGCCCCGACAGGGGCAATCAGCCCCAGCATTTT.

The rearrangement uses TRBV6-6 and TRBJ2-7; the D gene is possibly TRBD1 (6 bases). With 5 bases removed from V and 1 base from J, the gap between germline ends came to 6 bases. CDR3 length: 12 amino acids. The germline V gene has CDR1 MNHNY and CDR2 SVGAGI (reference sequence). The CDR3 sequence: CASSGQSYEQYF. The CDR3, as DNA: TGTGCCAGCAGTGGACAGTCCTACGAGCAGTACTTC.

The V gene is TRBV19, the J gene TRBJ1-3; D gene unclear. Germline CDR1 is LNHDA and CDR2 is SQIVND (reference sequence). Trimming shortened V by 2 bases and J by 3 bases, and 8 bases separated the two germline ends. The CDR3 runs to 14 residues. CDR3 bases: TGTGCCAGTAGTATATCAGGCTTTGGAAACACCATATATTTT. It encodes CASSISGFGNTIYF. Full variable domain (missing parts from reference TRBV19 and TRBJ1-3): DGGITQSPKYLFRKEGQNVTLSCEQNLNHDAMYWYRQDPGQGLRLIYYSQIVNDFQKGDIAEGYSVSREKKESFPLTVTSAQKNPTAFYLCASSISGFGNTIYFGEGSWLTVV.

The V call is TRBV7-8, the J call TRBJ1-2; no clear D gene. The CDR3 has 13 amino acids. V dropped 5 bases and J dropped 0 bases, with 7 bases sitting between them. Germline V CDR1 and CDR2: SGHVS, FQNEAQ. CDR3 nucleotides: TGTGCCAGCAGCCTAGGAGCTAACTATGGCTACACCTTC. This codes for CASSLGANYGYTF.

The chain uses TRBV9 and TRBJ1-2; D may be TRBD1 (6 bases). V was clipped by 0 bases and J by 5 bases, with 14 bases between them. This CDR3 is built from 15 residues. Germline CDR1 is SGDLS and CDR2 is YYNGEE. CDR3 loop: CASSVGRRQAYGYTF. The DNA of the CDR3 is TGTGCCAGCAGCGTAGGAAGGAGACAGGCTTATGGCTACACCTTC. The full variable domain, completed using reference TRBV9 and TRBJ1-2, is DSGVTQTPKHLITATGQRVTLRCSPRSGDLSVYWYQQSLDQGLQFLIQYYNGEERAKGNILERFSAQQFPDLHSELNLSSLELGDSALYFCASSVGRRQAYGYTFGSGTRLTVV.

This CDR3 is CASSPGQGPEAFF. CDR3 DNA sequence: TGCGCCAGCAGCCCTGGACAGGGCCCTGAAGCTTTCTTT. The rearrangement uses TRBV5-1 and TRBJ1-1, with 8 nucleotides matching TRBD1. CDR3 length: 13 amino acids. The V segment lost 4 bases and the J segment 6 bases; nucleotides outside the gene matches: 5. Germline CDR1 is SGHRS and CDR2 is YFSETQ.

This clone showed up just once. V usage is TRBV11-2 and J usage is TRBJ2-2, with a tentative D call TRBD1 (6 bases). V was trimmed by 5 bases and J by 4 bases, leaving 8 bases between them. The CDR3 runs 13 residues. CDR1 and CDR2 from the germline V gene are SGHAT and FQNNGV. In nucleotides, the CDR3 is TGTGCCAGCAGCCCCAGGGGCACCGGGGAGCTGTTTTTT. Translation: CASSPRGTGELFF.

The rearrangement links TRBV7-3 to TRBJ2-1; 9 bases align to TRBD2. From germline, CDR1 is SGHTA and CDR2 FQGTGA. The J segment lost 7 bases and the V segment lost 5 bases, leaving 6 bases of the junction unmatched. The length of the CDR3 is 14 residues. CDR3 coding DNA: TGTGCCAGCAGCCTGGGACTAGCAATGAATGAGCAGTTCTTC. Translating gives CASSLGLAMNEQFF.

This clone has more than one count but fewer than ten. CDR3 residues: CSASNRSTGELFF. The CDR3 DNA sequence: TGCAGTGCTAGTAACAGGTCCACCGGGGAGCTGTTTTTT. V and J are TRBV20-1 and TRBJ2-2, with D perhaps matching TRBD1 (5 bases). CDR1 is DFQATT, CDR2 SNEGSKA, per germline (reference sequence). The V gene lost 3 bases and the J gene lost 4 bases, with 9 bases spanning the gap. This CDR3 spans 13 amino acids.

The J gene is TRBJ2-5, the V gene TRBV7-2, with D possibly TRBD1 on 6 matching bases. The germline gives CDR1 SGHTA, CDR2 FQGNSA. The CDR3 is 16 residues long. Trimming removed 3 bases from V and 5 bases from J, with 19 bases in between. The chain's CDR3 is CASSLGASTVVETQYF. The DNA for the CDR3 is TGTGCCAGCAGCTTGGGGGCTTCCACCGTTGTGGAGACCCAGTACTTC.

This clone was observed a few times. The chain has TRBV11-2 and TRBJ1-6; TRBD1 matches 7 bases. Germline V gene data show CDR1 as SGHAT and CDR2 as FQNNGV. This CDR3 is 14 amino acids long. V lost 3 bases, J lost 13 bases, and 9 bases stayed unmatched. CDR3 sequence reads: CASSFDRAFGPLHF. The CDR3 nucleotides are TGTGCCAGCAGCTTCGACAGGGCATTCGGGCCCCTCCACTTT. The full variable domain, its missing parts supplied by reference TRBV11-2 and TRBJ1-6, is EAGVAQSPRYKIIEKRQSVAFWCNPISGHATLYWYQQILGQGPKLLIQFQNNGVVDDSQLPKDRFSAERLKGVDSTLKIQPAKLEDSAVYLCASSFDRAFGPLHFGNGTRLTVT.

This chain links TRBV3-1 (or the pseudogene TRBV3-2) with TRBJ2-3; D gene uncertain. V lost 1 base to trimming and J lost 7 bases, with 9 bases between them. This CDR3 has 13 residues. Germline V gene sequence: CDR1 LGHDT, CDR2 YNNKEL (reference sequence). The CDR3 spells CASSQVRENTQYF. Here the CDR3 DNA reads TGTGCCAGCAGCCAAGTACGAGAAAATACGCAGTATTTT.

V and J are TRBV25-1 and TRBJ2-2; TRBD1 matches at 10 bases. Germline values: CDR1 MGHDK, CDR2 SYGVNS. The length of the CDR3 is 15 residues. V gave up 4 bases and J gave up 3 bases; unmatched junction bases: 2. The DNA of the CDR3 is TGTGCCAGCAGTGTGGGGACAGGGGACACCGGGGAGCTGTTTTTT. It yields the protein CASSVGTGDTGELFF.

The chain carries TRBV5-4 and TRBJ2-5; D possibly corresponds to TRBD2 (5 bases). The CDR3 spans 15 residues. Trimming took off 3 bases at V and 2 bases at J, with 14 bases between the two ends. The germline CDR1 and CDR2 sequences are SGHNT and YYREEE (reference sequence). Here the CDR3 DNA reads TGTGCCAGCAGCTCGAGTCCGGACTTACAAGAGACCCAGTACTTC. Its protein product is CASSSSPDLQETQYF.

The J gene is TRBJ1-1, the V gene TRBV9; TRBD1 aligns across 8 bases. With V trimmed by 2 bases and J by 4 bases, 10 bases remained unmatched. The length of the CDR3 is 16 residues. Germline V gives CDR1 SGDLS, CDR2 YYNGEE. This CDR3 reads CASSVSDRDRGTEAFF. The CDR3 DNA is TGTGCCAGCAGCGTTTCGGACAGGGATAGAGGCACTGAAGCTTTCTTT. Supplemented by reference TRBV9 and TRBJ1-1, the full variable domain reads DSGVTQTPKHLITATGQRVTLRCSPRSGDLSVYWYQQSLDQGLQFLIQYYNGEERAKGNILERFSAQQFPDLHSELNLSSLELGDSALYFCASSVSDRDRGTEAFFGQGTRLTVV.

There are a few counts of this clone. Here the CDR3 DNA reads TGTGCCAGCAGCCCCCAGGGACAGGGGGTCCAGCCCCAGCATTTT. Residues: CASSPQGQGVQPQHF. The genes are TRBV7-2 and TRBJ1-5; 11 bases are shared with TRBD1. CDR3 length equals 15 residues. Per the germline V gene, CDR1 is SGHTA and CDR2 is FQGNSA. With 5 bases clipped from V and 7 bases from J, the junction kept 7 bases outside the gene matches.

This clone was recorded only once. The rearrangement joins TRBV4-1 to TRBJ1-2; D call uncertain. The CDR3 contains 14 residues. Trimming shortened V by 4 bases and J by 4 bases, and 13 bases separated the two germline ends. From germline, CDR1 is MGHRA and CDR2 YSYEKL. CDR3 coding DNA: TGCGCCAGCAGCCCCCGGGAGGAGACCTATGGCTACACCTTC. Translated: CASSPREETYGYTF.

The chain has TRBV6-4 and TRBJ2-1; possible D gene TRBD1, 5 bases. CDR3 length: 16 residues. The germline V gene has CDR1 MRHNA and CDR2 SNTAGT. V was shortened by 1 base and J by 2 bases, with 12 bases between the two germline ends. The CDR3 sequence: CASSDFDSAPYNEQFF. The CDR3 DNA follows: TGTGCCAGCAGTGACTTTGACAGCGCTCCCTACAATGAGCAGTTCTTC.

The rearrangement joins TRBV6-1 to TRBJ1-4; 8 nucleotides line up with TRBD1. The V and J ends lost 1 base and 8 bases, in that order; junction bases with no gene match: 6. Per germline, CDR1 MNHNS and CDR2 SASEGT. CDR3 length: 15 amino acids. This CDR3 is CASSEVQGVEEKLFF. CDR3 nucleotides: TGTGCCAGCAGTGAAGTACAGGGGGTCGAAGAAAAACTGTTTTTT.

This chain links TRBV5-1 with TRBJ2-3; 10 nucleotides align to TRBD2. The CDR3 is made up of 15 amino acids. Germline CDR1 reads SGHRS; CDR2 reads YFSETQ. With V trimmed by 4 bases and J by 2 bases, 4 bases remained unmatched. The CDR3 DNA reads TGCGCCAGCAGCCCTAGCGGGGGTATCACAGATACGCAGTATTTT. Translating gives CASSPSGGITDTQYF.

The CDR3 sequence is CASSQRSTDTQYF. The DNA of the CDR3 is TGTGCCAGCAGCCAGCGAAGCACAGATACGCAGTATTTT. V usage is TRBV3-1 (or the pseudogene TRBV3-2) and J usage is TRBJ2-3; no definite D call. Germline V lookup: CDR1 LGHDT, CDR2 YNNKEL (reference sequence). V lost 3 bases and J lost 0, with 4 bases in between. The CDR3 sequence is 13 residues long.

CDR3 loop: CATRRQANTEAFF. CDR3 DNA: TGTGCCACCCGCCGACAGGCGAACACTGAAGCTTTCTTT. This chain links TRBV2 with TRBJ1-1; tentatively, D is TRBD1 (6 bases). The CDR3 runs to 13 residues. Germline CDR1 SNHLY, CDR2 FYNNEI. The V and J ends lost 10 bases and 1 base respectively, with 13 bases between them.

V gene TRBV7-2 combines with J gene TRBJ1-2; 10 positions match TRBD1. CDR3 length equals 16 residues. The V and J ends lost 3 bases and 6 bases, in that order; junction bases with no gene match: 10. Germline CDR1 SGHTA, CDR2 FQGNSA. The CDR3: CASSFPGQGNEDGYTF. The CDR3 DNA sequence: TGTGCCAGCAGCTTCCCGGGACAGGGGAATGAGGATGGCTACACCTTC.

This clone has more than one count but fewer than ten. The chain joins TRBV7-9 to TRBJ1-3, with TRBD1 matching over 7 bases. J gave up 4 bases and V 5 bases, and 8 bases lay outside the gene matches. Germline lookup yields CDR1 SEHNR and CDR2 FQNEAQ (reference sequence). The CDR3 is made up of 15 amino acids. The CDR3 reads CASSLTGAEGNTIYF. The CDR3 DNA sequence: TGTGCCAGCAGCCTCACAGGGGCGGAAGGAAACACCATATATTTT.

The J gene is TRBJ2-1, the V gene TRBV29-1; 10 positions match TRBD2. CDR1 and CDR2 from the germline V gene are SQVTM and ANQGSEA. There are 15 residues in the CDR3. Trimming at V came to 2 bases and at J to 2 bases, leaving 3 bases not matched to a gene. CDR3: CSVEIAGGTYNEQFF. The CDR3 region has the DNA TGCAGCGTTGAAATAGCGGGGGGCACCTACAATGAGCAGTTCTTC.